This entry lists 29 T cell receptor beta chains sequenced from one sample in a study of OX40 agonist ivuxolimab in advanced cancers. Sequencing was performed with immunoSEQ multiplex PCR; in TCRdb, only in-frame clones are kept and a portion is missing. The sample lists 55,000 to 70,000 clones; around 85% were seen once. The specimen comprised CD4+ or CD8+ T cells sorted from blood, sampled in a trial of the OX40 agonist ivuxolimab. The receptors were gathered from an adult with an advanced solid tumor such as melanoma, head and neck, liver or kidney cancer.

This clone is a singleton in its sample. The V and J genes are TRBV27 and TRBJ2-3, with 10 positions matching TRBD2. V gave up 6 bases and J gave up 1 base; unmatched junction bases: 10. Germline values: CDR1 MNHEY, CDR2 SMNVEV (reference sequence). The CDR3 runs 17 residues. The CDR3 spells CASSNSGRKYRTDTQYF. DNA of the CDR3: TGTGCCAGCAGCAATAGCGGGAGGAAGTATCGCACAGATACGCAGTATTTT.

J is TRBJ2-2 and V is TRBV7-2; 9 nucleotides agree with TRBD2. The CDR3 length is 16 residues. Germline V CDR1 and CDR2: SGHTA, FQGNSA. Trimming took 1 base from V and 3 from J; bases not matched to a gene: 3. CDR3 loop: CASSLVAGADTGELFF. In nucleotides, the CDR3 is TGTGCCAGCAGCTTAGTAGCGGGAGCGGACACCGGGGAGCTGTTTTTT.

This chain links TRBV2 with TRBJ1-3; the D is unclear. Germline CDR1 is SNHLY and CDR2 is FYNNEI. V was pared by 6 bases and J by 3 bases, with 9 bases between. This CDR3 is 13 amino acids long. The CDR3 sequence is CASSPPGGNTIYF. CDR3 bases: TGTGCCAGCAGCCCCCCGGGTGGAAACACCATATATTTT.

The chain employs TRBV19 and TRBJ2-1; a possible D gene is TRBD1 (5 bases). Germline-derived CDR1 and CDR2 are LNHDA and SQIVND (reference sequence). CDR3 length equals 14 residues. V lost 7 bases to trimming and J lost 1 base, with 11 bases between them. The DNA for the CDR3 is TGTGCCAGTAAAAGGGGTGTTTCCTACAATGAGCAGTTCTTC. Residues: CASKRGVSYNEQFF.

This clone showed up just once. The chain carries TRBV5-1 and TRBJ2-7, with 13 bases identical to TRBD2. Germline CDR1 and CDR2: SGHRS and YFSETQ. V trimming: 4 bases; J trimming: 2 bases; junction bases outside the gene matches: 9. CDR3 size: 17 residues. CDR3 residues: CASSTALTSGRTYEQYF. The CDR3, as DNA: TGCGCCAGCAGCACCGCTTTGACTAGCGGGAGGACCTACGAGCAGTACTTC. The full variable domain, completed using reference TRBV5-1 and TRBJ2-7, is KAGVTQTPRYLIKTRGQQVTLSCSPISGHRSVSWYQQTPGQGLQFLFEYFSETQRNKGNFPGRFSGRQFSNSRSEMNVSTLELGDSALYLCASSTALTSGRTYEQYFGPGTRLTVT.

The chain uses TRBV4-1 and TRBJ2-7, with a tentative D call TRBD1 (6 bases). Trimming left V 3 bases short and J 4 bases short, with 13 bases between. Germline V CDR1 and CDR2: MGHRA, YSYEKL. The CDR3 is 14 amino acids. CDR3 region: CASSHRDTAYEQYF. The CDR3 DNA reads TGCGCCAGCAGCCACCGGGACACGGCATACGAGCAGTACTTC.

V is TRBV6-5 and J is TRBJ1-3; tentative D call: TRBD1 (5 bases). The V end was cut by 7 bases, the J end by 4 bases, with 11 bases between. CDR3 size: 13 residues. The germline V gene has CDR1 MNHEY and CDR2 SVGAGI. The CDR3 DNA reads TGTGCCAGCAAAGAGACAGAAGGAAACACCATATATTTT. It is translated as CASKETEGNTIYF.

The V gene is TRBV27, the J gene TRBJ1-5; D uncertain. The germline CDR1 and CDR2 sequences are MNHEY and SMNVEV (reference sequence). The CDR3 covers 13 residues. Between the trimmed V and J ends, which lost 10 bases and 6 bases, there was a span of 16 bases. CDR3 DNA sequence: TGTGCCACCGGACCCCAAGGACTTCAGCCCCAGCATTTT. It is translated as CATGPQGLQPQHF.

The gene calls are TRBV7-3 and TRBJ2-5; 8 bases are a match to TRBD1. The DNA end favors TRBJ2-7, so the J call may be wrong. Germline values: CDR1 SGHTA, CDR2 FQGTGA. CDR3 length: 13 amino acids. CDR3 amino acids: CASSLSGTGEQYF. The DNA for the CDR3 is TGTGCCAGCAGCTTATCAGGGACAGGCGAGCAGTACTTC.

The CDR3 sequence is CSVWGQGARESSTDTQYF. CDR3 nucleotide sequence: TGCAGCGTATGGGGACAGGGGGCTCGCGAGTCTAGCACAGATACGCAGTATTTT. V gene TRBV29-1 combines with J gene TRBJ2-3, with 12 bases matching TRBD1. Germline assignment: CDR1 SQVTM and CDR2 ANQGSEA. The CDR3 runs to 18 residues. V shed 6 bases, J shed 0 bases, and the junction held 13 bases outside the gene matches.

Comments on this clone: An end of the junction differs from the germline gene, which may be a read error. This chain joins TRBV28 and TRBJ2-7; 7 nucleotides agree with TRBD2. CDR1 and CDR2 from the germline V gene are MDHEN and SYDVKM. The CDR3 consists of 13 residues. The CDR3 here is CASSLQGREERYF. The CDR3 DNA sequence: TGTGCCAGCAGTTTACAGGGTCGGGAGGAGCGGTACTTC.

This rearrangement joins TRBV4-2 to TRBJ2-1, with 8 positions matching TRBD2. Germline lookup yields CDR1 LGHNA and CDR2 YNFKEQ. V was pared by 0 bases and J by 1 base, with 5 bases of the junction left unmatched. The CDR3 loop spans 17 amino acids. The CDR3 here is CASSQDPGGVSYNEQFF. The CDR3 DNA reads TGTGCCAGCAGCCAAGATCCGGGAGGGGTTTCCTACAATGAGCAGTTCTTC.

The V and J genes are TRBV6-5 and TRBJ2-1, with 9 nucleotides matching TRBD2. The V gene end was trimmed by 3 bases and the J gene end by 3 bases; junction bases not matched to a gene: 6. Germline CDR1 is MNHEY and CDR2 is SVGAGI. The CDR3 sequence is 16 residues long. CDR3 amino acids: CASSYRAGGSYNEQFF. In DNA, the CDR3 is TGTGCCAGCAGTTATAGGGCGGGAGGGAGCTACAATGAGCAGTTCTTC.

This CDR3 reads CASSEVWQLVTEAFF. CDR3 sequence (DNA): TGTGCCAGCAGTGAAGTTTGGCAGTTAGTCACTGAAGCTTTCTTT. The chain is built from TRBV6-1 and TRBJ1-1; D unclear. CDR3 length: 15 residues. V was cut by 1 base and J by 4 bases, with 13 bases left in between. The germline V gene encodes CDR1 MNHNS and CDR2 SASEGT.

The J gene is TRBJ2-7, the V gene TRBV9; D tentatively fits TRBD1 or TRBD2 (7 bases each). Germline V gene sequence: CDR1 SGDLS, CDR2 YYNGEE. V shed 4 bases and J shed 3 bases, with 20 bases lying between them. The length of the CDR3 is 16 residues. DNA of the CDR3: TGTGCCAGCAGCCCATCGGGCAGGGGGGGATACTACGAGCAGTACTTC. Amino acid sequence: CASSPSGRGGYYEQYF. Together with reference TRBV9 and TRBJ2-7, the CDR3 gives the full variable domain: DSGVTQTPKHLITATGQRVTLRCSPRSGDLSVYWYQQSLDQGLQFLIQYYNGEERAKGNILERFSAQQFPDLHSELNLSSLELGDSALYFCASSPSGRGGYYEQYFGPGTRLTVT.

The V call is TRBV6-1, the J call TRBJ2-7; 9 positions agree with TRBD2. Unmatched junction bases numbered 10, after V lost 11 bases and J lost 2 bases. The CDR3 runs to 14 residues. The germline V gene has CDR1 MNHNS and CDR2 SASEGT. The CDR3 region has the DNA TGTGCCGGGGGGGCTAGCGGGAATGCCTACGAGCAGTACTTC. It specifies CAGGASGNAYEQYF.

The chain joins TRBV28 to TRBJ1-1; D not certain. CDR3 size: 14 residues. Germline CDR1 reads MDHEN; CDR2 reads SYDVKM. Deletions cut 4 bases from V and 1 base from J, with 10 bases between. The DNA for the CDR3 is TGTGCCAGCAGTTCCCCGCCGGAGAACACTGAAGCTTTCTTT. It encodes CASSSPPENTEAFF.

The chain has TRBV5-4 and TRBJ2-2, with 7 bases identical to TRBD1. In germline, CDR1 is SGHNT, CDR2 YYREEE (reference sequence). Unmatched junction bases numbered 3, after V lost 4 bases and J lost 3 bases. This CDR3 is 14 amino acids long. Written as DNA, the CDR3 is TGTGCCAGCAGCGACAGGGTAGACACCGGGGAGCTGTTTTTT. Translation: CASSDRVDTGELFF. Variable domain in full (rest from reference TRBV5-4 and TRBJ2-2): ETGVTQSPTHLIKTRGQQVTLRCSSQSGHNTVSWYQQALGQGPQFIFQYYREEENGRGNFPPRFSGLQFPNYSSELNVNALELDDSALYLCASSDRVDTGELFFGEGSRLTVL.

This clone rates as medium-sized. J is TRBJ2-7 and V is TRBV19, with D possibly being TRBD2 (5 bases). Germline V gene sequence: CDR1 LNHDA, CDR2 SQIVND (reference sequence). V lost 6 bases and J 4 bases, leaving 13 bases between the germline ends. This CDR3 is 13 amino acids long. In DNA form, the CDR3 reads TGTGCCAGTAGCTCTCCGGGGAGATACGAGCAGTACTTC. Encoded protein: CASSSPGRYEQYF.

This clone was counted a few times. The chain links TRBV7-9 to TRBJ2-1; 8 bases are shared with TRBD2. With 2 bases clipped from V and 8 bases from J, the junction kept 5 bases outside the gene matches. The CDR3 sequence is 14 residues long. Germline lookup yields CDR1 SEHNR and CDR2 FQNEAQ (reference sequence). The CDR3 DNA is TGTGCCAGCAGCTTATATCTGGGACTAGATGAGCAGTTCTTC. Its translation: CASSLYLGLDEQFF.

This clone has just a few counts. V gene TRBV25-1 combines with J gene TRBJ2-7; no reliable D call. V was shortened by 3 bases and J by 2 bases, with 2 bases between the two germline ends. Germline-derived CDR1 and CDR2 are MGHDK and SYGVNS. The CDR3 has 11 residues. Here the CDR3 reads CASSDPYEQYF. The CDR3, as DNA: TGTGCCAGCAGTGACCCCTACGAGCAGTACTTC.

The V gene is TRBV7-9, the J gene TRBJ2-5, with TRBD1 identical over 9 bases. Gene TRBJ2-7 matches the end of the DNA better, so the J call may be wrong. The CDR3 totals 15 residues. Germline V gene data show CDR1 as SEHNR and CDR2 as FQNEAQ (reference sequence). This CDR3 reads CASSAAGTGSYEQYF. CDR3 sequence (DNA): TGTGCCAGCAGCGCCGCCGGGACAGGGTCCTACGAGCAGTACTTC.

The chain links TRBV28 to TRBJ2-2; 8 bases align to TRBD1. Germline V gene sequence: CDR1 MDHEN, CDR2 SYDVKM. Unmatched junction bases numbered 11, after V lost 6 bases and J lost 5 bases. The length of the CDR3 is 16 residues. CDR3 DNA: TGTGCCAGCAGCCCAGGACAGGGAGTGTATACCGGGGAGCTGTTTTTT. Translated, it gives CASSPGQGVYTGELFF.

The V gene is TRBV7-9, the J gene TRBJ2-3, with no clear D. CDR1 is SEHNR, CDR2 FQNEAQ, per germline (reference sequence). V was cut by 3 bases and J by 0 bases, with 7 bases left in between. This CDR3 is 14 amino acids long. The CDR3 loop is CASSLDGSTDTQYF. CDR3 bases: TGTGCCAGCAGCTTGGACGGTAGCACAGATACGCAGTATTTT.

The chain couples TRBV6-1 to TRBJ2-1, with D possibly being TRBD2 (6 bases). The germline CDR1 and CDR2 sequences are MNHNS and SASEGT. The CDR3 has 14 residues. V lost 1 base, J lost 7 bases, and 11 bases lay in between. DNA for the CDR3: TGTGCCAGCAGTGAAGTGGGGGGTGGGAATGAGCAGTTCTTC. Amino acids: CASSEVGGGNEQFF.

The chain combines TRBV4-1 with TRBJ1-2, with 7 positions matching TRBD1. Germline CDR1 and CDR2: MGHRA and YSYEKL. This CDR3 contains 14 residues. Trimming cost V 4 bases and J 2 bases; bases outside gene matches: 4. The CDR3 is CASSRPGQNYGYTF. CDR3 DNA sequence: TGCGCCAGCAGCCGCCCGGGACAGAACTATGGCTACACCTTC.

This chain connects TRBV27 to TRBJ2-5; tentatively, D is TRBD1 (5 bases). Germline V CDR1 and CDR2: MNHEY, SMNVEV (reference sequence). This CDR3 has 13 amino acids. V lost 0 bases and J 14 bases, leaving 16 bases between the germline ends. Here the CDR3 reads CASSLSQGSNIYF. In nucleotides, the CDR3 is TGTGCCAGCAGTTTATCCCAGGGCTCCAATATTTACTTC.

The chain joins TRBV19 to TRBJ2-1; no clear D. V was pared by 3 bases and J by 6 bases, with 12 bases between. Germline V gene sequence: CDR1 LNHDA, CDR2 SQIVND (reference sequence). The CDR3 has 14 amino acids. CDR3 DNA: TGTGCCAGTAGTATCGTCGGTGGGATCAATGAGCAGTTCTTC. Its protein is CASSIVGGINEQFF.

The CDR3 nucleotides read TGCGCCAGCAGCTTGGCGGTAGCGGAGGATGAGCAGTTCTTC. This translates into CASSLAVAEDEQFF. The chain recombines TRBV5-1 with TRBJ2-1; TRBD2 is a possible D gene (6 bases). Germline values: CDR1 SGHRS, CDR2 YFSETQ. This CDR3 has 14 residues. V lost 0 bases and J lost 8, with 12 bases in between. Combining the CDR3 with reference TRBV5-1 and TRBJ2-1 gives the whole variable domain KAGVTQTPRYLIKTRGQQVTLSCSPISGHRSVSWYQQTPGQGLQFLFEYFSETQRNKGNFPGRFSGRQFSNSRSEMNVSTLELGDSALYLCASSLAVAEDEQFFGPGTRLTVL.